A single sample gave rise to the 20 T cell receptor beta chains below, sequenced in a study of identical twins. TCRdb re-called the 5' RACE reads through MiXCR, storing one row per CDR3 protein. The sample has about 220,000 distinct CDR3 sequences; 6.5% to 8.5% are singletons. These data also featured in a second study, about yellow fever vaccine responses in identical twins.

Sequenced material: memory (CD45RO+) T cells sorted from blood. The source of these receptors is a woman aged 18-29 years in good health.

There are many counts of this clonotype. The chain carries TRBV20-1 and TRBJ2-5, with D perhaps matching TRBD2 (7 bases). The V gene lost 3 bases and the J gene lost 5 bases, with 13 bases spanning the gap. The germline gives CDR1 DFQATT, CDR2 SNEGSKA (reference sequence). This CDR3 spans 13 amino acids. This CDR3 reads CSASRGALETQYF. The DNA for the CDR3 is TGCAGTGCTAGTCGGGGGGCGCTGGAGACCCAGTACTTC.

The chain is built from TRBV5-1 and TRBJ2-3; D is perhaps TRBD1 (7 bases). The germline V gene encodes CDR1 SGHRS and CDR2 YFSETQ. V was trimmed by 0 bases and J by 0 bases, leaving 11 bases between them. This CDR3 has 16 amino acids. The CDR3 spells CASSLGGTVSTDTQYF. The CDR3 nucleotides read TGCGCCAGCAGCTTGGGCGGGACAGTTAGCACAGATACGCAGTATTTT.

This clonotype appeared a few times. The chain is built from TRBV5-4 and TRBJ2-6, with D perhaps assigned TRBD1 or TRBD2 (6 bases each). This CDR3 is built from 16 residues. The germline CDR1 and CDR2 sequences are SGHNT and YYREEE (reference sequence). Trimming took 5 bases from V and 0 from J, leaving 12 bases between them. The CDR3 spells CASSPGDFSGANVLTF. The CDR3 coding sequence is TGTGCCAGCAGTCCAGGGGACTTCTCTGGGGCCAACGTCCTGACTTTC.

This clonotype was seen repeatedly, ten times or more. The chain recombines TRBV11-2 with TRBJ2-3; D is unresolved. With 2 bases removed from V and 2 bases from J, the gap between germline ends came to 8 bases. The germline V gene encodes CDR1 SGHAT and CDR2 FQNNGV. The CDR3 loop spans 14 amino acids. The CDR3 protein is CASSLNSNTDTQYF. DNA of the CDR3: TGTGCCAGCAGCTTAAACAGCAACACAGATACGCAGTATTTT.

This clonotype was recorded a few times. J is TRBJ2-3 and V is TRBV28; D tentatively fits TRBD1 or TRBD2 (5 bases each). Germline values: CDR1 MDHEN, CDR2 SYDVKM. Trimming took off 6 bases at V and 13 bases at J, with 26 bases between the two ends. This CDR3 is built from 15 residues. CDR3: CASSTIRNRDLEEYF. CDR3 nucleotides: TGTGCCAGCAGCACCATCAGGAACCGGGACCTAGAGGAGTATTTT.

This clonotype was detected ten times or more. V gene TRBV11-2 combines with J gene TRBJ2-1; 7 bases are a match to TRBD1. The J segment lost 2 bases and the V segment lost 5 bases, leaving 6 bases of the junction unmatched. This CDR3 region has 15 residues. Germline loops: CDR1 SGHAT, CDR2 FQNNGV. CDR3 residues: CASSLDRPPYNEQFF. CDR3 DNA sequence: TGTGCCAGCAGCCTGGACAGGCCCCCCTACAATGAGCAGTTCTTC.

This clonotype was counted between two and nine times. The chain uses TRBV6-2 or TRBV6-3 and TRBJ2-2; tentatively, D is TRBD1 (5 bases). Trimming removed 8 bases at V and 7 bases at J, with 20 bases between. The CDR3 has 15 residues. Germline-derived CDR1 and CDR2 are MNHEY and SVGEGT. Here the CDR3 reads CASRPGKGLVGELFF. For the CDR3, the DNA is TGTGCCAGCCGCCCCGGAAAGGGGCTCGTCGGGGAGCTGTTTTTT.

V gene TRBV6-1 combines with J gene TRBJ2-7; possible D gene TRBD1, 5 bases. CDR1 and CDR2 (germline): MNHNS, SASEGT. Trimming removed 2 bases at V and 2 bases at J, with 10 bases between. CDR3 length: 14 residues. The CDR3 DNA reads TGTGCCAGCAGTGAACTAGGGGATGCCTACGAGCAGTACTTC. Protein: CASSELGDAYEQYF.

This clonotype was seen more than once but under ten times. The rearrangement uses TRBV28 and TRBJ1-2, with D perhaps matching TRBD1 (5 bases). Germline V gives CDR1 MDHEN, CDR2 SYDVKM. There are 15 residues in the CDR3. With 3 bases removed from V and 4 bases from J, the gap between germline ends came to 15 bases. The CDR3 here is CASSLESRGGYGYTF. In nucleotides, the CDR3 is TGTGCCAGCAGTTTGGAATCCCGGGGGGGCTATGGCTACACCTTC.

This chain joins TRBV10-2 and TRBJ2-1; 7 nucleotides align to TRBD2. The CDR3 consists of 14 residues. V was clipped by 5 bases and J by 4 bases; unmatched bases: 5. Germline V CDR1 and CDR2: WSHSY, SAAADI. This CDR3 reads CASSRSSGYNEQFF. Here the CDR3 DNA reads TGCGCCAGCAGTAGGTCTAGCGGATACAATGAGCAGTTCTTC.

This clonotype came up many times. The chain uses TRBV7-6 and TRBJ2-2; the match to TRBD1 covers 7 bases. CDR1 and CDR2 (germline): SGHVS, FNYEAQ. There are 12 residues in the CDR3. V shed 10 bases, J shed 7 bases, and the junction held 6 bases outside the gene matches. The CDR3, as DNA: TGTGCCATAACGACAGGGTTCGGGGAGCTGTTTTTT. It specifies CAITTGFGELFF.

In this sample, this clonotype turned up many times. V is TRBV12-3 or TRBV12-4 and J is TRBJ2-5; D ambiguous. There are 18 residues in the CDR3. Between the trimmed V and J ends, which lost 3 bases and 6 bases, there was a span of 26 bases. CDR3 loop: CASSLRPLGGSGLKTQYF. DNA of the CDR3: TGTGCCAGCAGTTTGCGCCCTTTAGGTGGTTCGGGCTTGAAGACCCAGTACTTC.

This CDR3 reads CASSQEATSGRGGTGELFF. As DNA, the CDR3 is TGCGCCAGCAGCCAAGAGGCAACTAGCGGGAGGGGCGGCACCGGGGAGCTGTTTTTT. The rearrangement joins TRBV4-1 to TRBJ2-2; 13 nucleotides line up with TRBD2. The trim removed 0 bases at V and 4 bases at J, leaving 8 bases unmatched. Germline V gives CDR1 MGHRA, CDR2 YSYEKL. There are 19 residues in the CDR3.

This clonotype was observed a handful of times. The V call is TRBV2, the J call TRBJ2-1; 11 nucleotides match TRBD1. With 7 bases clipped from V and 5 bases from J, the junction kept 7 bases outside the gene matches. The CDR3 is 15 amino acids. Germline assignment: CDR1 SNHLY and CDR2 FYNNEI. CDR3 nucleotide sequence: TGTGCCAGCATCCACGGGACAGGGGGGGACAATGAGCAGTTCTTC. Protein sequence: CASIHGTGGDNEQFF. The whole variable domain, remainder taken from reference TRBV2 and TRBJ2-1, is EPEVTQTPSHQVTQMGQEVILRCVPISNHLYFYWYRQILGQKVEFLVSFYNNEISEKSEIFDDQFSVERPDGSNFTLKIRSTKLEDSAMYFCASIHGTGGDNEQFFGPGTRLTVL.

This clonotype was found many times. The chain uses TRBV2 and TRBJ2-7, with 7 nucleotides matching TRBD1. Germline assignment: CDR1 SNHLY and CDR2 FYNNEI. V was clipped by 7 bases and J by 2 bases; unmatched bases: 8. The CDR3 has 14 amino acids. The CDR3 DNA is TGTGCCAGCACTAGGAGGACAGGAGCCTACGAGCAGTACTTC. Protein sequence: CASTRRTGAYEQYF.

This clonotype was observed at least ten times. The rearrangement uses TRBV10-3 and TRBJ1-6; maybe TRBD1 (6 bases). The V end lost 3 bases, the J end lost 0 bases, and 12 bases lay between the germline ends. The CDR3 runs to 17 residues. Germline V gene data show CDR1 as ENHRY and CDR2 as SYGVKD. The CDR3 coding sequence is TGTGCCATCAGTGAACCCCGGACAGCCTCCTATAATTCACCCCTCCACTTT. The encoded protein is CAISEPRTASYNSPLHF.

This clonotype was seen at least ten times. The rearrangement joins TRBV4-3 to TRBJ2-2; no definite D call. CDR1 LGHNA and CDR2 YSLEER come from the germline V gene. V was clipped by 3 bases and J by 4 bases, with 15 bases between them. The CDR3 consists of 16 residues. DNA for the CDR3: TGCGCCAGCAGCCAGGGTATTGGCCAAGTCACCGGGGAGCTGTTTTTT. Its translation is CASSQGIGQVTGELFF.

At least ten counts were recorded for this clonotype. CDR3 DNA sequence: TGTGCCAGCAGCTTAACTACCTATAGCACAGATACGCAGTATTTT. This codes for CASSLTTYSTDTQYF. This chain links TRBV7-2 with TRBJ2-3; D gene ambiguous. Per germline, CDR1 SGHTA and CDR2 FQGNSA. The length of the CDR3 is 15 residues. Between the trimmed V and J ends, which lost 2 bases and 0 bases, there was a span of 9 bases.

This clonotype was counted many times. The CDR3 DNA is TGCGCCAGCAGCATACGGGACAGCACAGATACGCAGTATTTT. Protein sequence: CASSIRDSTDTQYF. The rearrangement joins TRBV5-1 to TRBJ2-3; TRBD1 or TRBD2 may be the D gene (5 bases each). CDR1 is SGHRS, CDR2 YFSETQ, per germline. The V end was cut by 4 bases, the J end by 0 bases, with 9 bases between. The CDR3 has 14 residues.

The chain is built from TRBV7-6 and TRBJ2-7; 13 nucleotides agree with TRBD2. Losses at the gene ends were 5 bases for V and 6 bases for J; bases not matched to a gene: 10. Germline V gene lookup returns CDR1 SGHVS and CDR2 FNYEAQ. The CDR3 sequence is 16 residues long. CDR3 in amino acids: CASSPRTSGRGGEQYF. CDR3 DNA sequence: TGTGCCAGCAGCCCCCGGACTAGCGGGAGAGGGGGCGAGCAGTACTTC.